This T cell receptor (beta chain) derives from a study of Graves' ophthalmopathy and Graves' hyperthyroidism. Each donor who had ophthalmopathy showed moderate-to-severe activity, a CAS of ≥3, a NOSPECS of ≥4, and a duration under 3 months. Lactation, pregnancy, uncontrolled infections and other autoimmune diseases were all grounds for excluding patients. Physicians reached a diagnosis by relying on clinical symptoms, serum thyroxine, TRAb, thyroid ultrasound and orbital computed tomography. V dropped 2 bases and J dropped 3 bases, with 10 bases sitting between them. Germline V gene data show CDR1 as MNHEY and CDR2 as SVGEGT. This CDR3 comprises 14 residues. RNA transcripts yielded amplified TCR beta CDR3 regions. An opening RT-PCR round employed HTBI primers and preceded a second-round multiplex PCR. TCRdb passed the multiplex PCR reads through MiXCR, listing each CDR3 protein once. The sample lists about 210,000 distinct CDR3 sequences, 29% seen once, with 9.1% in the top ten.

The TCR comes from a man aged 45 to 65 with Graves' ophthalmopathy. Input material: peripheral blood. The chain combines TRBV6-2 or TRBV6-3 with TRBJ1-2; no firm D call. CDR3 DNA: TGTGCCAGCAGTTACCGGGCCGGGTACTATGGCTACACCTTC. Protein: CASSYRAGYYGYTF.